This T cell receptor beta chain was sequenced for a study of CD8 T cells in Susac syndrome. About 0.5 to 1 ug RNA was reverse transcribed with random hexamers. Amplification of TCR beta CDR3 used immunoSEQ multiplex PCR across 54 Vbeta and 13 Jbeta. One entry per CDR3 protein results from TCRdb running MiXCR on the immunoSEQ multiplex PCR reads. Seen here are about 85,000 distinct CDR3 sequences, roughly 94% observed once, and the top ten hold about 0.45%. With respect to this clonotype: Its target is not known.

Fulfillment of recently defined diagnostic criteria for definite or probable disease was shown by the patients with Susac syndrome. TEMRA cells underwent FACS enrichment and CD8+ and CD4+ T cells underwent negative isolation. General study findings and limits: Regarding the TCR sequencing and HLA analysis, the study admitted that a relatively small number of individuals were involved.

Sequencing was done on a sample of CD8+ T cells from PBMCs. This clonotype was obtained from a human donor with Susac syndrome.

The CDR3 reads CASSLQGNEQYF. The DNA for the CDR3 is TGTGCCAGCAGCTTACAGGGTAACGAGCAGTACTTC. V gene TRBV5-6 combines with J gene TRBJ2-7, with TRBD1 as a possible D gene (6 bases). V lost 2 bases and J 5 bases, leaving 8 bases between the germline ends. CDR1 is SGHDT, CDR2 YYEEEE, per germline. The CDR3 has 12 amino acids. Full variable domain (outside the CDR3, taken from reference TRBV5-6 and TRBJ2-7): DAGVTQSPTHLIKTRGQQVTLRCSPKSGHDTVSWYQQALGQGPQFIFQYYEEEERQRGNFPDRFSGHQFPNYSSELNVNALLLGDSALYLCASSLQGNEQYFGPGTRLTVT.